The clone carrying this TCR beta chain has a handful of counts. Its antigen remains unidentified. The record originates from a study of T-cell memory formation after mild COVID-19. The germline CDR1 and CDR2 sequences are MDHEN and SYDVKM. Trimming took off 6 bases at V and 5 bases at J, with 8 bases between the two ends. This CDR3 has 12 amino acids. TCRdb re-derived calls from the 5' RACE reads in MiXCR, one entry per CDR3 protein. The repertoire holds over 150,000 distinct CDR3 sequences, with 10% to 15% as singletons. Study-level findings and limits: Second-wave clones with a day 37 peak had unconfirmed SARS-CoV-2 specificity. Pre-infection memory already had some responding clones, implying cross-reactive memory joined.

Sequenced: PBMCs or a T cell subset sorted from them (not recorded which). The gene calls are TRBV28 and TRBJ1-5, with TRBD1 as a possible D gene (5 bases). The sequence was collected from a man aged 18 to 30 who had mild COVID-19 (a few samples of this study predate the infection). Cell type and time point are not known. CDR3 protein: CASRLGDQPQHF. The DNA of the CDR3 is TGTGCCAGCAGGCTAGGGGATCAGCCCCAGCATTTT.